The clone carrying this T cell receptor beta chain was picked up a small number of times. These data belong to a study of T cell responses to AZD1222 COVID-19 vaccine. Repertoires were generated with immunoSEQ multiplex PCR, while TCRdb's copy carries only in-frame clones and drops some. The sample carries around 67,000 clones, about 83% recorded once. The source of this sequence is an adult who received the AZD1222 COVID-19 vaccine. The sample in question was peripheral blood, obtained 28 days after the second AZD1222 dose.

The CDR3 DNA follows: TGTGCCAGTAGTATGGCAACTGGAAACACCATATATTTT. Residues: CASSMATGNTIYF. V and J are TRBV19 and TRBJ1-3; D is unresolved. The CDR3 totals 13 residues. The germline gives CDR1 LNHDA, CDR2 SQIVND (reference sequence). The V end lost 3 bases, the J end lost 2 bases, and 5 bases lay between the germline ends.